This TCR beta chain was identified in a study of cytomegalovirus exposure and HLA in healthy donors. Findings and limits, study-wide: Association with HLA alleles at 0.05 false discovery rate was found for 16,951 TCR beta sequences in a later analysis. A later analysis found that most CMV-associated TCR beta chains appeared HLA-restricted.

PCR amplification relied on 60 Vbeta primers (plus 13 Jbeta primers). Assay used: immunoSEQ multiplex PCR; TCRdb lists only in-frame clones, some missing. Found here are roughly 190,000 clones, roughly 80% of them singletons; the top ten hold roughly 1.5%. Healthy bone marrow donors made up the donor group. To note about this clone: Its antigen is unidentified.

Sequenced material: PBMCs. This clonotype was sampled from a woman in her forties or fifties in good health and CMV-seronegative.

The CDR3 coding sequence is TGTGCCAGCTCTTCAGGTCCAGGCTCTGGAAACACCATATATTTT. This gives the protein CASSSGPGSGNTIYF. V gene TRBV28 combines with J gene TRBJ1-3; D not certain. The V end was cut by 8 bases, the J end by 0 bases, with 14 bases between. This CDR3 comprises 15 residues. The germline V gene encodes CDR1 MDHEN and CDR2 SYDVKM.